This is a list of T cell receptor beta chains from one sample in a study of control samples from healthy donors and cancer patients. TCRdb keeps only in-frame clones here, not all; method: immunoSEQ multiplex PCR. The sample shows approximately 150,000 clones, roughly 94% of them seen only once. Sequenced: PBMCs. The source is a man in his sixties with colorectal cancer. The CDR3 runs from the conserved cysteine through the conserved F or W. The order of the fields is J gene, D gene, V gene, clone size, CDR3 DNA, CDR3 protein. The D gene is left open where the match is weak. Clone size is shown for a subset of rows, as once, few, many or a class of expanded clone.

>TRBJ2-7|TRBD2|TRBV4-3|NA
TGCGCCAGCAGCCAAGATCAGGCGGGGGGAGGCCACGAGCAGTACTTC
CASSQDQAGGGHEQYF
>TRBJ1-3|NA|TRBV5-1|once
TGCGCCAGCAGCTTGATGGGTGGTGGAAACACCATATATTTT
CASSLMGGGNTIYF
>TRBJ1-3|NA|TRBV6-4|NA
TGTGCCAGCAGTGACAAGGTGGGTCTCTCTGGAAACACCATATATTTT
CASSDKVGLSGNTIYF
>TRBJ2-7|TRBD1|TRBV5-1|NA
TGCGCCAGCAGCTTGCTTGGGACAGACTACGAGCAGTACTTC
CASSLLGTDYEQYF
>TRBJ2-1|NA|TRBV3-1/TRBV3-2|NA
TGTGCCAGCAGCCAGGGAAGGGTTGAGCAGTTCTTC
CASSQGRVEQFF
>TRBJ2-2|TRBD1|TRBV7-2|NA
TGTGCCAGCAGCCAGCGACAGGGCACCGGGGAGCTGTTTTTT
CASSQRQGTGELFF
>TRBJ2-7|NA|TRBV4-3|NA
TGCGCCAGCAGCCAAGCCGAGGCAGGGGCCGAGCAGTACTTC
CASSQAEAGAEQYF
>TRBJ2-5|TRBD2|TRBV2|NA
TGTGCCAGCGGTGGAAGCGGGGGAGAGACCCAGTACTTC
CASGGSGGETQYF
>TRBJ1-5|NA|TRBV30|NA
TGTGCCTGGGATACGGGGGACAATCAGCCCCAGCATTTT
CAWDTGDNQPQHF
>TRBJ1-1|NA|TRBV6-2/TRBV6-3|NA
TGTGCCAGCAGCCCCGGGACCTACCACACTGAAGCTTTCTTT
CASSPGTYHTEAFF
>TRBJ2-1|NA|TRBV11-2|NA
TGTGCCAGCAGCCGAGACAGGGGACTAATGAATGAGCAGTTCTTC
CASSRDRGLMNEQFF
>TRBJ1-6|NA|TRBV6-6|NA
TGTGCCAGCAGCCCCGGGCAGTTATTGACACCCCTCCACTTT
CASSPGQLLTPLHF
>TRBJ1-1|NA|TRBV4-1|NA
TGCGCCAGCAGCCAAGTGGGGGGGAACACTGAAGCTTTCTTT
CASSQVGGNTEAFF
>TRBJ2-5|TRBD1|TRBV18|NA
TGTGCCAGCTCGCTGCCCGGGACAGGGGGCGACGGGGAGACCCAGTACTTC
CASSLPGTGGDGETQYF
>TRBJ2-3|NA|TRBV2|few
TGTGCCAGCCGGCGACTAGGCACAGATACGCAGTATTTT
CASRRLGTDTQYF
>TRBJ1-2|NA|TRBV19|NA
TGTGCCAGCTCCACAGGGACGGGTAACTATGGCTACACCTTC
CASSTGTGNYGYTF
>TRBJ1-2|NA|TRBV6-6|few
TGTGCCAGCAGTTACTCGCAAGGGGAAAACACCTTC
CASSYSQGENTF
>TRBJ1-6|NA|TRBV4-1|NA
TGCGCCAGCAGCCAAGTTCGGCAGGGTTATAATTCACCCCTCCACTTT
CASSQVRQGYNSPLHF
>TRBJ2-2|NA|TRBV12-1|NA
TGTGCCAGCAGCTCCACAGGGGGCGCGATCGATATAGGGGAGCTGTTTTTT
CASSSTGGAIDIGELFF
>TRBJ2-2|NA|TRBV12-3/TRBV12-4|NA
NA
CASSNFRFGELFF
>TRBJ1-4|NA|TRBV12-3/TRBV12-4|NA
TGTGCCAGCAGTTTCGACGGAGGAAAACTGTTTTTT
CASSFDGGKLFF
>TRBJ2-2|TRBD2|TRBV18|NA
TGTGCCAGCTCACCCCTCGGGGGGGCCGGGGAGCTGTTTTTT
CASSPLGGAGELFF
>TRBJ1-5|NA|TRBV5-1|NA
TGCGCCAGCAGCTTGGAAGGGGGGCGGGAACCCCAGCATTTT
CASSLEGGREPQHF
>TRBJ1-4|NA|TRBV30|once
TGTGCCTGGAGGGAGTGGACTAATGAAAAACTGTTTTTT
CAWREWTNEKLFF
>TRBJ1-1|NA|TRBV7-2|NA
TGTGCCAGCAGACAGCAGAGGGGCAATACTGAAGCTTTCTTT
CASRQQRGNTEAFF
>TRBJ2-5|NA|TRBV11-2|NA
TGTGCCAGCAGCACCCCTGTACGGGGAATAAGGACCCAGTACTTC
CASSTPVRGIRTQYF
>TRBJ1-3|NA|TRBV7-9|NA
TGTGCCAGCAGCTTGGGGGGCAATGGCGGAAACACCATATATTTT
CASSLGGNGGNTIYF
>TRBJ1-2|NA|TRBV10-3|NA
TGTGCCATCAGTGACCCTCGGGCACCCACGAACTATGGCTACACCTTC
CAISDPRAPTNYGYTF
>TRBJ2-7|NA|TRBV6-5|few
TGTGCCAGCAGTTCAGGGGACCACTTCAACGAGCAGTACTTC
CASSSGDHFNEQYF
>TRBJ1-1|NA|TRBV9|NA
TGTGCCAGCAGCCCCCGGCAGGGGAACACTGAAGCTTTCTTT
CASSPRQGNTEAFF
>TRBJ2-2|TRBD2|TRBV4-1|NA
TGCGCCACCTCGGGACTAGCGGGGGGGTTCGGGGAGCTGTTTTTT
CATSGLAGGFGELFF
>TRBJ2-5|NA|TRBV11-2|NA
TGTGCCAGCAGCCGGGGGGCGAGCGCGGTAGGCGGAGAGACCCAGTACTTC
CASSRGASAVGGETQYF
>TRBJ1-1|NA|TRBV10-1|NA
TGCGCCAGCAGTGAGTCGGGGAGGGAGACTGAAGCTTTCTTT
CASSESGRETEAFF
>TRBJ1-1|NA|TRBV18|NA
TGTGCCAGCTCTCTGGACAGGAACACTGAAGCTTTCTTT
CASSLDRNTEAFF
>TRBJ2-5|NA|TRBV7-2|NA
TGTGCCAGCAGCAAATCCACCCCCCGACCAGGGGAGACCCAGTACTTC
CASSKSTPRPGETQYF
>TRBJ2-7|NA|TRBV25-1|NA
TGTGCCAGCAGTGAAGCAGGGCCCTACGAGCAGTACTTC
CASSEAGPYEQYF
>TRBJ2-5|NA|TRBV5-4|NA
TGTGCCAGCAGCTTCGGACAGTTGGAGACCCAGTACTTC
CASSFGQLETQYF
>TRBJ2-1|NA|TRBV7-2|NA
TGTGCCAGCAGCTTTGGGCGGAGCTCGTACAATGAGCAGTTCTTC
CASSFGRSSYNEQFF
>TRBJ1-1|TRBD1|TRBV29-1|NA
TGCAGCGTTGGCTCAGGGGGGGGTGAAGCTTTCTTT
CSVGSGGGEAFF
>TRBJ1-2|NA|TRBV29-1|few
TGCAGCGTTGCTAGGGCGGGCTATGGCTACACCTTC
CSVARAGYGYTF
>TRBJ2-1|TRBD2|TRBV5-1|NA
TGCGCCAGCAGCCCAATAGCGGGGGGTCTCTCCAATGAGCAGTTCTTC
CASSPIAGGLSNEQFF
>TRBJ1-2|NA|TRBV7-8|NA
TGTGCCAGCAGCTCCAGGGTTCCCTATGGCTACACCTTC
CASSSRVPYGYTF
>TRBJ2-7|TRBD1|TRBV19|NA
TGTGCCAGTAGTATCGGACAGGGGGCTTACGAGCAGTACTTC
CASSIGQGAYEQYF
>TRBJ1-5|TRBD1|TRBV27|NA
TGTGCCAGCAGTACGGGGACAGGGGGCAATCAGCCCCAGCATTTT
CASSTGTGGNQPQHF
>TRBJ2-7|NA|TRBV10-2|once
TGCGCCAGCAGTGTTACAGGGTCCTACGAGCAGTACTTC
CASSVTGSYEQYF
>TRBJ2-6|NA|TRBV9|NA
TGTGCCAGCAGCGTAGGGGCCCTCTCTGGGGCCAACGTCCTGACTTTC
CASSVGALSGANVLTF
>TRBJ2-7|NA|TRBV19|NA
TGTGCCAGTAGACAAACAGGGTCGCGCGAGCAGTACTTC
CASRQTGSREQYF